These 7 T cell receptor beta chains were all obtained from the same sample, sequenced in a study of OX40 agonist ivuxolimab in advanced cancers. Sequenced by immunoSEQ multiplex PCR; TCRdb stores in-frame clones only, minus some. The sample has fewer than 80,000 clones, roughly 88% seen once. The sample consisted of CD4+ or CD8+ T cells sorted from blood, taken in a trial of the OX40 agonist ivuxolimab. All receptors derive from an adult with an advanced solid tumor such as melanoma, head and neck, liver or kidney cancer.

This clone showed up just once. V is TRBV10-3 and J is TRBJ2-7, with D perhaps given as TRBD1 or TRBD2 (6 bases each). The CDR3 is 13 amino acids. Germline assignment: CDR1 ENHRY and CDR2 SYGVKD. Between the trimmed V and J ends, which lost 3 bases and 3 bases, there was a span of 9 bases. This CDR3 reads CAISDGGYYEQYF. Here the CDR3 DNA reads TGTGCCATCAGTGACGGGGGCTACTACGAGCAGTACTTC.

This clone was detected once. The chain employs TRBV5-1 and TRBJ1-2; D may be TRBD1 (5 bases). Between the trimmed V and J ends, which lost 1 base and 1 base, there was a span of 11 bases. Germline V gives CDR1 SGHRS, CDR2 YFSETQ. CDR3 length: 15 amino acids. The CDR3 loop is CASSLPDSSNYGYTF. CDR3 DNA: TGCGCCAGCAGCTTGCCCGACAGCAGTAACTATGGCTACACCTTC.

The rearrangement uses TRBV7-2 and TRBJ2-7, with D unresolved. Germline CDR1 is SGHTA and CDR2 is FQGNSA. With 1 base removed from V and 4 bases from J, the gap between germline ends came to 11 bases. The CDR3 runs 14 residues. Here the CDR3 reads CASSLGPSGYEQYF. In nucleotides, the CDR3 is TGTGCCAGCAGCTTAGGCCCATCGGGTTACGAGCAGTACTTC.

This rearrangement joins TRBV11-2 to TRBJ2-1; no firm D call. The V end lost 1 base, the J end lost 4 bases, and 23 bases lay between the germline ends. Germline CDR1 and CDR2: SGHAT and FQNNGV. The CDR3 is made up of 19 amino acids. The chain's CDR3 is CASSLVAAGGVTRYNEQFF. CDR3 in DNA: TGTGCCAGCAGCTTAGTTGCGGCAGGCGGAGTGACGAGGTACAATGAGCAGTTCTTC. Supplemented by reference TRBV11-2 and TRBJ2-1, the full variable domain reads EAGVAQSPRYKIIEKRQSVAFWCNPISGHATLYWYQQILGQGPKLLIQFQNNGVVDDSQLPKDRFSAERLKGVDSTLKIQPAKLEDSAVYLCASSLVAAGGVTRYNEQFFGPGTRLTVL.

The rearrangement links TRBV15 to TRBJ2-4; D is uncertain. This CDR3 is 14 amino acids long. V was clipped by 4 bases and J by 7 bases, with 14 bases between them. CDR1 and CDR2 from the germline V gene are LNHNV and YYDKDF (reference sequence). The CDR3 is CATSTDGRVNIQYF. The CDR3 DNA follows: TGTGCCACCAGCACTGACGGCCGGGTCAACATTCAGTACTTC.

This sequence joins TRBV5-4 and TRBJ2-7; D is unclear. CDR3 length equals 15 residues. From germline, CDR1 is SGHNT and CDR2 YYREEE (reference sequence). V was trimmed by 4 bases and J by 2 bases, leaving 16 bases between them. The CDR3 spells CASSLGPPPTYEQYF. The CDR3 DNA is TGTGCCAGCAGCCTAGGCCCCCCGCCGACCTACGAGCAGTACTTC.

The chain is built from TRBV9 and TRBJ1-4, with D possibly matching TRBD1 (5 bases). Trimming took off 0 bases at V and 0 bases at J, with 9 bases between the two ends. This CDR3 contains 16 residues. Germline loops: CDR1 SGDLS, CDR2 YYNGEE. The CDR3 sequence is CASSVAQGATNEKLFF. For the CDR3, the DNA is TGTGCCAGCAGCGTAGCTCAGGGAGCAACTAATGAAAAACTGTTTTTT. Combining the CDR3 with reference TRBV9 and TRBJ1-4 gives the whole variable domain DSGVTQTPKHLITATGQRVTLRCSPRSGDLSVYWYQQSLDQGLQFLIQYYNGEERAKGNILERFSAQQFPDLHSELNLSSLELGDSALYFCASSVAQGATNEKLFFGSGTQLSVL.